The count of the clone carrying this TCR beta chain is one. The same CDR3 arises from other DNA sequences in this sample as well. This specimen comes from a study of blood T cell repertoires in COVID-19. About the study: PBMCs, B-cell-depleted T cells, or T cells were the source of the cDNA or gDNA that made up the material.

Germline CDR1 and CDR2: MNHEY and SMNVEV (reference sequence). This CDR3 is built from 13 residues. V lost 6 bases and J lost 6; bases outside the gene matches: 7. TCRdb's copy holds only in-frame clones and misses some; the assay was immunoSEQ multiplex PCR. The table lists about 300,000 clones, approximately 84% of them singletons. The V and J genes are TRBV27 and TRBJ1-2, with 7 bases lining up with TRBD1. The TCR comes from a man aged 30 to 39 who had recovered from COVID-19. The sequencing sample was made of PBMCs or T cells enriched from blood (not recorded which). The CDR3 nucleotides read TGTGCCAGCAGCCTTTACAGGGGAGATGGCTACACCTTC. It encodes CASSLYRGDGYTF.